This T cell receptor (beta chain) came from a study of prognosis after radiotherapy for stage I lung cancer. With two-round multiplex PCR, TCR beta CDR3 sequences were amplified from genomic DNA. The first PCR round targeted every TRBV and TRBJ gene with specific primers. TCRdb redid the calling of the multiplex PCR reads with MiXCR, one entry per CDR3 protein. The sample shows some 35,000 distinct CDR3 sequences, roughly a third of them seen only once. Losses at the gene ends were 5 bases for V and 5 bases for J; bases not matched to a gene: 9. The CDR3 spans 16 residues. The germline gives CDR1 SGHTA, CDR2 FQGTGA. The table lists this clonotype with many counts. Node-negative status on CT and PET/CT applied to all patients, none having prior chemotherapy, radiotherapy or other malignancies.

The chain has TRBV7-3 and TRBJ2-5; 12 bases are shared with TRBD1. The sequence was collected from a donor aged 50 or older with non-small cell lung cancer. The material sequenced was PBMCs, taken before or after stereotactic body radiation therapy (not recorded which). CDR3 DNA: TGTGCCAGCAGCAACTCGGGACAGGGGGCGGGTGAGACCCAGTACTTC. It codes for CASSNSGQGAGETQYF.